This T cell receptor beta chain stems from a study of neoadjuvant anti-PD-1 for oral cavity cancer. Measured with immunoSEQ multiplex PCR; TCRdb has only the in-frame clones, and not every one. The repertoire has some 14,000 clones, about 64% of them found once; the top ten carry 2.4%. Deletions cut 7 bases from V and 8 bases from J, with 20 bases between. CDR3 length equals 15 residues. Germline CDR1 is SGHAT and CDR2 is FQNNGV. In its sample, this clone was seen once. Sample: PBMCs, taken before nivolumab (anti-PD-1) treatment. V is TRBV11-2 and J is TRBJ1-4, with unresolved D. This TCR was sampled from a person aged 40 to 85 with oral cavity squamous cell carcinoma. This CDR3 reads CASTLSGLLEEKLFF. In DNA form, the CDR3 reads TGTGCCAGCACCCTCTCGGGCCTTCTAGAAGAAAAACTGTTTTTT.